Presented here are 30 T cell receptor beta chains from one specimen sequenced in a study of control samples from healthy donors and cancer patients. Clones were read by immunoSEQ multiplex PCR, and TCRdb kept only the in-frame ones, dropping some. The repertoire holds roughly 98,000 clones, with 82% as singletons. Sequenced: blood. These receptor sequences come from a woman aged 60-75 years in good health.

The V call is TRBV5-1, the J call TRBJ2-3; no reliable D call. The germline CDR1 and CDR2 sequences are SGHRS and YFSETQ. Trimming removed 0 bases from V and 0 bases from J, with 8 bases in between. CDR3 length equals 15 residues. The CDR3 reads CASSLASGSTDTQYF. The CDR3 region has the DNA TGCGCCAGCAGCTTGGCTAGTGGGAGCACAGATACGCAGTATTTT.

This chain connects TRBV11-2 to TRBJ2-6; D unclear. The V gene lost 1 base and the J gene lost 2 bases, with 9 bases spanning the gap. CDR1 is SGHAT and CDR2 is FQNNGV in the germline V gene. The CDR3 has 16 amino acids. CDR3 in amino acids: CASSLVISAGANVLTF. The CDR3 DNA reads TGTGCCAGCAGCTTAGTTATCTCGGCTGGGGCCAACGTCCTGACTTTC.

The chain uses TRBV2 and TRBJ2-3; 7 bases fit TRBD1. Germline V gene sequence: CDR1 SNHLY, CDR2 FYNNEI. CDR3 length equals 13 residues. V shed 6 bases and J 0 bases; nucleotides not matched to a gene: 0. The CDR3: CASRGQSTDTQYF. CDR3 DNA sequence: TGTGCCAGCAGGGGACAGAGCACAGATACGCAGTATTTT. Together with reference TRBV2 and TRBJ2-3, the CDR3 gives the full variable domain: EPEVTQTPSHQVTQMGQEVILRCVPISNHLYFYWYRQILGQKVEFLVSFYNNEISEKSEIFDDQFSVERPDGSNFTLKIRSTKLEDSAMYFCASRGQSTDTQYFGPGTRLTVL.

There are a few counts of this clone. The chain is built from TRBV18 and TRBJ1-6; TRBD1 might be the D (5 bases). CDR1 and CDR2 from the germline V gene are KGHSH and LQKENI. The V end was cut by 1 base, the J end by 12 bases, with 16 bases between. The CDR3 totals 15 residues. The CDR3 nucleotides are TGTGCCAGCTCACCACAGGAGACATTGGGGCTACCCCTCCACTTT. This gives the protein CASSPQETLGLPLHF.

Written as DNA, the CDR3 is TGTGCCAGCAGTTCTAGCGGGAGAGGGTACGAGCAGTACTTC. It specifies CASSSSGRGYEQYF. The chain joins TRBV6-6 to TRBJ2-7; 10 positions match TRBD2. CDR3 size: 14 residues. Trimming at V came to 4 bases and at J to 4 bases, leaving 4 bases not matched to a gene. Germline CDR1 reads MNHNY; CDR2 reads SVGAGI (reference sequence).

V usage is TRBV5-1 and J usage is TRBJ2-7; 11 nucleotides align to TRBD1. V shed 2 bases, J shed 7 bases, and the junction held 5 bases outside the gene matches. The CDR3 consists of 14 residues. Looked up from germline, CDR1 is SGHRS and CDR2 is YFSETQ. CDR3 amino acids: CASSLGTGGFEQYF. The CDR3 nucleotides are TGCGCCAGCAGCTTAGGGACAGGGGGTTTTGAGCAGTACTTC.

This clone came up once. The J gene is TRBJ1-3, the V gene TRBV7-9; no clear D gene. Per germline, CDR1 SEHNR and CDR2 FQNEAQ (reference sequence). V lost 7 bases to trimming and J lost 8 bases, with 18 bases between them. There are 14 residues in the CDR3. CDR3 sequence: CASTQETGGDTIYF. The CDR3, as DNA: TGTGCCAGCACCCAAGAGACGGGAGGAGACACCATATATTTT.

The chain employs TRBV7-9 and TRBJ1-2; the D is unclear. V was shortened by 2 bases and J by 4 bases, with 14 bases between the two germline ends. CDR3 size: 15 residues. The germline gives CDR1 SEHNR, CDR2 FQNEAQ (reference sequence). The CDR3 region has the DNA TGTGCCAGCAGCTTACGACGGGAGGCGGTCTATGGCTACACCTTC. This translates into CASSLRREAVYGYTF.

This clone was counted only a few times. CDR3 bases: TGTGCCAGCAGCTTGAGTGGAGAGATTCCCTACAATGAGCAGTTCTTC. As protein: CASSLSGEIPYNEQFF. The V and J genes are TRBV7-6 and TRBJ2-1, with D unresolved. The CDR3 sequence is 16 residues long. Germline assignment: CDR1 SGHVS and CDR2 FNYEAQ. Trimming shortened V by 3 bases and J by 2 bases, and 14 bases separated the two germline ends.

V and J are TRBV10-2 and TRBJ2-1; D call uncertain. The CDR3 spans 13 residues. Germline CDR1 WSHSY, CDR2 SAAADI. Trimming left V 4 bases short and J 6 bases short, with 10 bases between. This CDR3 is CASSVNAPNEQFF. The CDR3 DNA sequence: TGCGCCAGCAGTGTCAACGCACCCAATGAGCAGTTCTTC.

CDR3 coding DNA: TGCGCCAGCAGCCTCAGCCACAGGGCCCCTGGAAACACCATATATTTT. This gives the protein CASSLSHRAPGNTIYF. The chain combines TRBV5-1 with TRBJ1-3; TRBD1 might be the D (6 bases). The CDR3 has 16 amino acids. The V gene lost 4 bases and the J gene lost 2 bases, with 16 bases spanning the gap. From germline, CDR1 is SGHRS and CDR2 YFSETQ.

The rearrangement uses TRBV14 and TRBJ1-2, with 7 bases aligning to TRBD1. Germline CDR1 reads SGHDN; CDR2 reads FVKESK. CDR3 length: 14 amino acids. Germline trimming cut 4 bases from V and 7 bases from J; bases unmatched to any gene: 9. CDR3 sequence reads: CASSRGGGQLGYTF. The CDR3, as DNA: TGTGCCAGCAGCCGAGGGGGCGGCCAACTTGGCTACACCTTC.

The gene calls are TRBV9 and TRBJ2-7; 15 bases are a match to TRBD2. V dropped 4 bases and J dropped 2; count of bases not matched to a gene: 4. CDR3 length: 16 residues. The V gene's germline CDR1 is SGDLS and CDR2 YYNGEE. Here the CDR3 reads CASSPGLAGGAYEQYF. As DNA, the CDR3 is TGTGCCAGCAGCCCTGGACTAGCGGGGGGGGCCTACGAGCAGTACTTC. Full variable domain (remainder filled in from reference TRBV9 and TRBJ2-7): DSGVTQTPKHLITATGQRVTLRCSPRSGDLSVYWYQQSLDQGLQFLIQYYNGEERAKGNILERFSAQQFPDLHSELNLSSLELGDSALYFCASSPGLAGGAYEQYFGPGTRLTVT.

The chain couples TRBV3-1 (or the pseudogene TRBV3-2) to TRBJ2-7, with 7 bases aligning to TRBD1. Germline assignment: CDR1 LGHDT and CDR2 YNNKEL (reference sequence). Trimming cost V 1 base and J 1 base; bases outside gene matches: 10. The CDR3 loop spans 17 amino acids. The DNA for the CDR3 is TGTGCCAGCAGCCAAGTCACCTCCCGGGACAGTTCCTACGAGCAGTACTTC. Translating it yields CASSQVTSRDSSYEQYF.

V gene TRBV7-9 combines with J gene TRBJ2-5; 9 nucleotides align to TRBD2. The CDR3 has 14 amino acids. With V trimmed by 3 bases and J by 5 bases, 4 bases remained unmatched. Germline V gene lookup returns CDR1 SEHNR and CDR2 FQNEAQ (reference sequence). The CDR3 DNA reads as TGTGCCAGCAGCTTGGGACTAGCAGAGGAGACCCAGTACTTC. Protein: CASSLGLAEETQYF.

In this sample, this clone turned up once. The CDR3 coding sequence is TGTGCCAGCAGTTCACCGGGACAGGGCTATGGCTACACCTTC. Protein product: CASSSPGQGYGYTF. V is TRBV27 and J is TRBJ1-2; 9 positions match TRBD1. The V and J ends lost 4 bases and 4 bases, in that order; junction bases with no gene match: 4. Germline V CDR1 and CDR2: MNHEY, SMNVEV (reference sequence). The CDR3 sequence is 14 residues long.

In its sample, this clone was seen a few times. The chain has TRBV27 and TRBJ2-7; a possible D gene is TRBD2 (6 bases). Trimming pared 6 bases from V and 0 bases from J, leaving 18 bases between. Germline lookup yields CDR1 MNHEY and CDR2 SMNVEV (reference sequence). This CDR3 comprises 16 residues. The DNA for the CDR3 is TGTGCCAGCAGCCCCGGAGGAGGGGTCCTCTCCTACGAGCAGTACTTC. This gives the protein CASSPGGGVLSYEQYF.

The chain employs TRBV9 and TRBJ2-1; 9 nucleotides agree with TRBD2. CDR3 length: 14 residues. Per germline, CDR1 SGDLS and CDR2 YYNGEE. The CDR3 DNA follows: TGTGCGAGTAATCGCGGGGGGGCTTACAATGAGCAGTTCTTC. Protein product: CASNRGGAYNEQFF. Full variable domain (remainder filled in from reference TRBV9 and TRBJ2-1): DSGVTQTPKHLITATGQRVTLRCSPRSGDLSVYWYQQSLDQGLQFLIQYYNGEERAKGNILERFSAQQFPDLHSELNLSSLELGDSALYFCASNRGGAYNEQFFGPGTRLTVL.

V gene TRBV28 combines with J gene TRBJ2-1; 9 bases align to TRBD2. The CDR3 covers 14 residues. Germline V lookup: CDR1 MDHEN, CDR2 SYDVKM. The V and J ends lost 2 bases and 12 bases, in that order; junction bases with no gene match: 8. CDR3 region: CASSLGTSPPLQFF. The CDR3 DNA reads TGTGCCAGCAGTTTAGGGACTAGCCCCCCATTGCAGTTCTTC. The variable domain in full, with the rest retrieved from reference TRBV28 and TRBJ2-1, is DVKVTQSSRYLVKRTGEKVFLECVQDMDHENMFWYRQDPGLGLRLIYFSYDVKMKEKGDIPEGYSVSREKKERFSLILESASTNQTSMYLCASSLGTSPPLQFFGPGTRLTVL.

The chain employs TRBV6-4 and TRBJ2-2; no definite D call. With 6 bases removed from V and 4 bases from J, the gap between germline ends came to 12 bases. Germline V CDR1 and CDR2: MRHNA, SNTAGT. The CDR3 contains 14 residues. CDR3: CASRVTFGTGELFF. The CDR3, as DNA: TGTGCCAGCAGAGTCACATTCGGCACCGGGGAGCTGTTTTTT.

The chain recombines TRBV5-1 with TRBJ2-5; 10 bases fit TRBD2. Germline CDR1 is SGHRS and CDR2 is YFSETQ. V dropped 2 bases and J dropped 1; count of bases not matched to a gene: 5. The CDR3 is 16 residues long. Here the CDR3 reads CASSLGTSASQETQYF. The CDR3 DNA reads as TGCGCCAGCAGCTTAGGGACTAGCGCATCCCAAGAGACCCAGTACTTC.

V and J are TRBV6-1 and TRBJ2-1, with 15 bases identical to TRBD2. Germline CDR1 reads MNHNS; CDR2 reads SASEGT. This CDR3 spans 15 amino acids. Trimming removed 4 bases from V and 7 bases from J; junction bases left unmatched: 2. This CDR3 is CASSGGLAGGNEQFF. The CDR3 region has the DNA TGTGCCAGCAGTGGGGGACTAGCGGGGGGTAATGAGCAGTTCTTC.

V is TRBV2 and J is TRBJ2-7; no clear D. With 6 bases removed from V and 2 bases from J, the gap between germline ends came to 11 bases. The CDR3 spans 13 residues. CDR1 and CDR2 from the germline V gene are SNHLY and FYNNEI. The CDR3 region has the DNA TGTGCCAGCAGAGAGGTCGGGCCCTACGAGCAGTACTTC. It translates to CASREVGPYEQYF.

This rearrangement joins TRBV5-1 to TRBJ1-2, with D perhaps TRBD1 (5 bases). V dropped 2 bases and J dropped 3 bases, with 11 bases sitting between them. The CDR3 has 14 residues. Germline-derived CDR1 and CDR2 are SGHRS and YFSETQ. This chain's CDR3 is CASSFGTDDYGYTF. CDR3 nucleotides: TGCGCCAGCAGCTTCGGGACGGATGACTATGGCTACACCTTC.

This clone has only a few counts. The CDR3 DNA reads as TGCGCCAGCAGCGCCGAAACAGAGTCCTATGGCTACACCTTC. Protein sequence: CASSAETESYGYTF. V is TRBV5-1 and J is TRBJ1-2; D call uncertain. The CDR3 is made up of 14 amino acids. Germline V gives CDR1 SGHRS, CDR2 YFSETQ. V was cut by 4 bases and J by 4 bases, with 14 bases left in between.

The chain combines TRBV12-3 or TRBV12-4 with TRBJ1-1, with D perhaps TRBD1 (6 bases). The V and J ends lost 7 bases and 5 bases respectively, with 14 bases between them. This CDR3 region has 13 residues. This chain's CDR3 is CASIRGWGTEAFF. CDR3 sequence (DNA): TGTGCCAGCATCAGGGGTTGGGGTACTGAAGCTTTCTTT.

The rearrangement uses TRBV29-1 and TRBJ2-2; no firm D call. Trimming stripped 4 bases from V and 3 bases from J, with 6 bases between. Germline values: CDR1 SQVTM, CDR2 ANQGSEA. The CDR3 consists of 12 residues. The CDR3, as DNA: TGCAGCGTTGGGTTCTACACCGGGGAGCTGTTTTTT. Amino acid sequence: CSVGFYTGELFF.

The chain combines TRBV4-1 with TRBJ2-3; 9 nucleotides line up with TRBD1. V lost 5 bases to trimming and J lost 4 bases; unmatched junction nucleotides: 10. The V gene's germline CDR1 is MGHRA and CDR2 YSYEKL. CDR3 length: 16 residues. This chain's CDR3 is CASSSRQGGKSDTQYF. The CDR3 bases are TGCGCCAGCAGCTCCCGACAGGGGGGAAAGTCAGATACGCAGTATTTT.

CDR3 in amino acids: CASRTDYGYTF. CDR3 in DNA: TGTGCCAGCCGGACAGACTATGGCTACACCTTC. V is TRBV6-5 and J is TRBJ1-2, with D perhaps TRBD1 (6 bases). The V and J ends lost 8 bases and 3 bases respectively, with 7 bases between them. This CDR3 region has 11 residues. Germline V gives CDR1 MNHEY, CDR2 SVGAGI.

The rearrangement links TRBV5-6 to TRBJ1-2, with a tentative D call TRBD1 (6 bases). The CDR3 runs to 14 residues. V dropped 0 bases and J dropped 3 bases, with 9 bases sitting between them. Per germline, CDR1 SGHDT and CDR2 YYEEEE. This CDR3 reads CASSLDYRDYGYTF. CDR3 DNA sequence: TGTGCCAGCAGCTTGGACTACAGGGACTATGGCTACACCTTC.